This TCR beta chain was found in a study of T cell responses to AZD1222 COVID-19 vaccine. Using immunoSEQ multiplex PCR, the repertoire was profiled, and TCRdb retains in-frame clones only, with some absent. The sample lists 130,000 or so clones, 92% occurring once. This CDR3 region has 15 residues. Trimming shortened V by 1 base and J by 5 bases, and 14 bases separated the two germline ends. CDR1 and CDR2 from the germline V gene are LGHNA and YSLEER. The receptor's source is an adult in good health. Here the sequenced sample was peripheral blood, taken on day 0 of AZD1222 vaccination. This rearrangement joins TRBV4-3 to TRBJ2-5, with D maybe TRBD1 (6 bases). The CDR3 sequence: CASSQGQYRDETQYF. CDR3 sequence (DNA): TGCGCCAGCAGCCAAGGTCAATACAGGGACGAGACCCAGTACTTC.